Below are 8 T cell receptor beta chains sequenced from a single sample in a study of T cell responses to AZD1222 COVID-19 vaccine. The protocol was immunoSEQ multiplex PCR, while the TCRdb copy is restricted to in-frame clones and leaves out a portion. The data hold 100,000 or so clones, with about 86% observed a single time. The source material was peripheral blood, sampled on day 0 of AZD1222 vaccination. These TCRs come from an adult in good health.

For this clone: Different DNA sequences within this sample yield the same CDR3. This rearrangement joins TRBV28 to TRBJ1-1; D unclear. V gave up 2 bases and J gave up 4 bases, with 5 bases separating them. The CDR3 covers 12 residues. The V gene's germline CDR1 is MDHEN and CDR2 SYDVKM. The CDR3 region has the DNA TGTGCCAGCAGTTTACTGGGCACTGAAGCTTTCTTT. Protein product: CASSLLGTEAFF.

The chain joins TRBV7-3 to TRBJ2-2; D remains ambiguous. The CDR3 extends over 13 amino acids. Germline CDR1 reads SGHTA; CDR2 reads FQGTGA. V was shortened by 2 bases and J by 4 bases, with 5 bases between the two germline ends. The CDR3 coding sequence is TGTGCCAGCAGCTTATTAGTCACCGGGGAGCTGTTTTTT. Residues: CASSLLVTGELFF.

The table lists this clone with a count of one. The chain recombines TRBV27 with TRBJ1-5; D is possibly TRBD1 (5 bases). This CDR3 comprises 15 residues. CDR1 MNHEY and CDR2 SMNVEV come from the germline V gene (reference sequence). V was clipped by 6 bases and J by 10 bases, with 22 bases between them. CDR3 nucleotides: TGTGCCAGCAGCCCCACGGTGCAGGGCAACGAACCCCAGCATTTT. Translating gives CASSPTVQGNEPQHF.

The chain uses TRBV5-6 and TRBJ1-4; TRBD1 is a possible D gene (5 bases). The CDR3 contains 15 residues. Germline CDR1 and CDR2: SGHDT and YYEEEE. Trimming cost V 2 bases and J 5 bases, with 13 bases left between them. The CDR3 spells CASSFLGAENEKLFF. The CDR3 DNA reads TGTGCCAGCAGCTTTTTAGGGGCGGAAAATGAAAAACTGTTTTTT.

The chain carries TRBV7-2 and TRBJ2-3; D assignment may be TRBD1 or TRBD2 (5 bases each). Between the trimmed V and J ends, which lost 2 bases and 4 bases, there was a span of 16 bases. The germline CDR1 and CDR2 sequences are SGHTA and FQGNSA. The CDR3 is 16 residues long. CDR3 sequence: CASSLRTPGRADTQYF. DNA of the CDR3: TGTGCCAGCAGCTTACGGACACCGGGGCGGGCAGATACGCAGTATTTT.

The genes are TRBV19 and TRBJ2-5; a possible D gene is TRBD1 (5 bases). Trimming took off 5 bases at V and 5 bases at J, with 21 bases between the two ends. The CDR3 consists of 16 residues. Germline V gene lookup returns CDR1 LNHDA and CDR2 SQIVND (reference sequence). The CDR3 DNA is TGTGCCAGTAGTCTAACCTCTCAGGGCCCTGGGGAGACCCAGTACTTC. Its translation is CASSLTSQGPGETQYF. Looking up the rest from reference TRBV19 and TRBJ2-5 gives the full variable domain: DGGITQSPKYLFRKEGQNVTLSCEQNLNHDAMYWYRQDPGQGLRLIYYSQIVNDFQKGDIAEGYSVSREKKESFPLTVTSAQKNPTAFYLCASSLTSQGPGETQYFGPGTRLLVL.

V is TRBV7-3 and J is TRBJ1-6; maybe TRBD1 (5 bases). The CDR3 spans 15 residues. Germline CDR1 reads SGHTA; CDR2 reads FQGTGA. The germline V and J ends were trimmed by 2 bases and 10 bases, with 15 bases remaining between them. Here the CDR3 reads CASSLEGFGGSPLHF. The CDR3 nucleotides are TGTGCCAGCAGCTTAGAAGGGTTTGGGGGATCACCCCTCCACTTT.

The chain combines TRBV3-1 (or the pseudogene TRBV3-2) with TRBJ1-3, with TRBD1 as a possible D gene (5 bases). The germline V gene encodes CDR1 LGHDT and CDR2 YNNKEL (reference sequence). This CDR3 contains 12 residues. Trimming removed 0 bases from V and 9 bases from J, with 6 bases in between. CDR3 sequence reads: CASSQEGLTIYF. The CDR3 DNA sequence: TGTGCCAGCAGCCAAGAGGGACTCACCATATATTTT.